The rows below give T cell receptor beta chains drawn from one sample of a study of T cells after yellow fever vaccination. TCRdb re-called the 5' RACE reads with MiXCR, one entry per CDR3 protein. This table has a few hundred thousand distinct CDR3 sequences, 18% appearing once. The specimen comprised PBMCs, sampled before the yellow fever booster vaccination. The receptor source for this set is a man in his late teens or twenties who received the YFV17D yellow fever vaccine. CDR3s include the opening cysteine and the closing phenylalanine or tryptophan. The D gene is left open where the match is weak. Size values are once, few and many counts, or a class for expanded clones, and some rows have none.

CDR3: CASSSQPPTAGRTDTQYF; DNA: TGTGCCAGCAGTTCACAACCCCCGACGGCGGGGCGCACAGATACGCAGTATTTT; V: TRBV6-2/TRBV6-3; size: many; J: TRBJ2-3; D: .
CDR3: CASSQEGRLAGAGDTQYF; DNA: TGCGCCAGCAGCCAAGAGGGGAGGCTAGCGGGGGCTGGGGATACGCAGTATTTT; V: TRBV4-3; size: few; J: TRBJ2-3; D: TRBD2
CDR3: CAWSAVPAQPQHF; DNA: TGTGCCTGGAGTGCTGTTCCGGCTCAGCCCCAGCATTTT; V: TRBV30; size: few; J: TRBJ1-5; D: .
CDR3: CASSYGAQETQYF; DNA: TGTGCCAGCAGTTACGGGGCCCAAGAGACCCAGTACTTC; V: TRBV6-5; size: .; J: TRBJ2-5; D: .
CDR3: CATSDWKQGGDGYTF; DNA: TGTGCCACCAGTGATTGGAAACAGGGAGGTGATGGCTACACCTTC; V: TRBV24-1; size: few; J: TRBJ1-2; D: .
CDR3: CSVAKWGTGDNEQFF; DNA: TGCAGCGTCGCCAAATGGGGGACAGGGGACAATGAGCAGTTCTTC; V: TRBV29-1; size: .; J: TRBJ2-1; D: TRBD1
CDR3: CASSSTGGNTEAFF; DNA: TGTGCCAGCAGCTCTACAGGGGGTAACACTGAAGCTTTCTTT; V: TRBV7-2; size: .; J: TRBJ1-1; D: TRBD1
CDR3: CASSPHTGGGTDNEQFF; DNA: TGCGCCAGCAGCCCCCACACTGGCGGGGGGACCGACAATGAGCAGTTCTTC; V: TRBV4-1; size: .; J: TRBJ2-1; D: TRBD2
CDR3: CSAQGNYGYTF; DNA: TGCAGCGCCCAGGGAAACTATGGCTACACCTTC; V: TRBV29-1; size: few; J: TRBJ1-2; D: .
CDR3: CAISHLDSPLHF; DNA: TGTGCCATCAGCCACCTCGATTCACCCCTCCACTTT; V: TRBV10-3; size: many; J: TRBJ1-6; D: .
CDR3: CSVRWGDMNTEAFF; DNA: TGCAGCGTCCGATGGGGGGACATGAACACTGAAGCTTTCTTT; V: TRBV29-1; size: few; J: TRBJ1-1; D: .
CDR3: CASSSAGETTKNIQYF; DNA: TGTGCCAGCAGCTCCGCGGGGGAAACGACCAAAAACATTCAGTACTTC; V: TRBV7-2; size: .; J: TRBJ2-4; D: TRBD2
CDR3: CASSWTGAVEAFF; DNA: TGTGCCAGCAGCTGGACAGGGGCGGTTGAAGCTTTCTTT; V: TRBV6-5; size: many; J: TRBJ1-1; D: TRBD1
CDR3: CSASPGTGPDGYTF; DNA: TGCAGTGCGAGTCCCGGGACAGGGCCGGACGGCTACACCTTC; V: TRBV20-1; size: .; J: TRBJ1-2; D: TRBD1
CDR3: CAWSPAGDTQYF; DNA: TGTGCCTGGAGTCCAGCCGGGGATACGCAGTATTTT; V: TRBV30; size: .; J: TRBJ2-3; D: .
CDR3: CASSTLAADTQYF; DNA: TGTGCCAGTAGTACCCTAGCGGCAGATACGCAGTATTTT; V: TRBV19; size: once; J: TRBJ2-3; D: TRBD2
CDR3: CASSITFEQFF; DNA: TGTGCCAGCAGTATAACATTTGAGCAGTTCTTC; V: TRBV12-3/TRBV12-4; size: .; J: TRBJ2-1; D: .
CDR3: CASRETLRDRDRNIQYF; DNA: TGCGCCAGCAGAGAAACGCTCCGGGACAGGGATCGAAACATTCAGTACTTC; V: TRBV4-1; size: .; J: TRBJ2-4; D: TRBD1
CDR3: CASSPQGPNSPLHF; DNA: TGCGCCAGCAGCCCGCAGGGTCCCAATTCACCCCTCCACTTT; V: TRBV4-1; size: few; J: TRBJ1-6; D: .
CDR3: CASSYYGEAFF; DNA: TGTGCCAGCAGTTATTACGGAGAAGCTTTCTTT; V: TRBV6-6; size: .; J: TRBJ1-1; D: .
CDR3: CASSYPSENTGELFF; DNA: TGTGCCAGCAGTTACCCTAGCGAAAACACCGGGGAGCTGTTTTTT; V: TRBV6-2/TRBV6-3; size: .; J: TRBJ2-2; D: .
CDR3: CASSYGAEAFF; DNA: TGTGCCAGCAGTTACGGGGCTGAAGCTTTCTTT; V: TRBV6-6; size: many; J: TRBJ1-1; D: .
CDR3: CSAPSPRGRETQYF; DNA: TGCAGTGCTCCCTCTCCCCGGGGGCGGGAGACCCAGTACTTC; V: TRBV20-1; size: .; J: TRBJ2-5; D: .
CDR3: CATSRLRAGGRQETQYF; DNA: TGTGCCACCAGCAGGCTCCGGGCGGGGGGCCGCCAAGAGACCCAGTACTTC; V: TRBV15; size: many; J: TRBJ2-5; D: TRBD2
CDR3: CASTKNNSPLHF; DNA: TGTGCCAGTACTAAGAATAATTCACCCCTCCACTTT; V: TRBV19; size: .; J: TRBJ1-6; D: .
CDR3: CASSPGKSAITEAFF; DNA: TGTGCCAGCAGCCCGGGGAAGTCTGCGATAACTGAAGCTTTCTTT; V: TRBV7-6; size: few; J: TRBJ1-1; D: .
CDR3: CASSVGVAGGSATQYF; DNA: TGTGCCAGCAGCGTAGGAGTAGCGGGGGGGTCCGCCACGCAGTATTTT; V: TRBV9; size: .; J: TRBJ2-3; D: TRBD2
CDR3: CASSLALSGELFF; DNA: TGTGCCAGCAGCTTAGCCCTCTCCGGGGAGCTGTTTTTT; V: TRBV7-9; size: few; J: TRBJ2-2; D: .
CDR3: CASKKGGKGYGQPQHF; DNA: TGCGCCAGCAAGAAGGGGGGGAAAGGTTATGGTCAGCCCCAGCATTTT; V: TRBV10-2; size: .; J: TRBJ1-5; D: .